This T cell receptor (beta chain) was captured in a study of blood T cell repertoires in COVID-19. Deletions cut 4 bases from V and 1 base from J, with 20 bases between. Germline lookup yields CDR1 SGHRS and CDR2 YFSETQ. The CDR3 is 17 amino acids. TCRdb's copy holds only in-frame clones and misses some; the assay was immunoSEQ multiplex PCR. The sample lists about 330,000 clones, roughly 87% occurring once. The clonotype comes from a woman in her 30s who had recovered from COVID-19. The rearrangement uses TRBV5-1 and TRBJ2-5; TRBD1 might be the D (6 bases). The source material was PBMCs or T cells enriched from blood (not recorded which). The CDR3 spells CASSPVRGFRGQETQYF. The CDR3 coding sequence is TGCGCCAGCAGCCCGGTCAGGGGATTTCGGGGCCAAGAGACCCAGTACTTC.